This T cell receptor beta chain is drawn from a study of beta chain features in type 1 diabetes (dated by TCRdb to about 2018). With respect to the entire study: Patients and healthy donors did not differ in mean age, gender distribution, total cell number or subset yield. A total of 100 million to 140 million sorted cells were examined across all samples, and the number of cells per subset was strongly correlated with RNA yield. The study compared the TCRB repertoires of sorted circulating CD4+ T cell subsets in recently diagnosed type 1 diabetes patients with those in matched healthy donors. Naive and central memory subsets were obtained from all 30 or so donors, but regulatory and stem cell-like memory subsets were isolated from only 8 patients and roughly eight healthy donors. Results the study describes overall, beyond this receptor: Because cDNA was sequenced instead of genomic DNA, activated cells with high expression could be over-represented, although the groups did not differ in activation or CD3 levels. Shorter templates might be favored by PCR, yet because patient and control samples were amplified and corrected together, any such skew would affect both groups equally. The naive, central memory and regulatory TCRB repertoires appeared to resemble one another more closely among patients than among healthy donors. In all four CD4+ subsets, TCRB CDR3 length was moderately but significantly shorter in type 1 diabetes patients. At VDJ recombination sites, patients with type 1 diabetes made fewer insertions and deleted more nucleotides, a pattern implying thymic rearrangement abnormalities. HLA sub-analyses involved small numbers of individuals, so any influence of HLA type on TCRB rearrangement remained unresolved.

A single peripheral blood draw of about 116 mL on average was collected from each donor into heparinised tubes. Naive, central memory, regulatory and stem cell-like memory CD4+ T cells were sorted on a BD FACSAria II using a panel including CD45RO, CCR7, CD25, CD127, CD95 and CD27. Every sorted population had a purity above 98%. PBMCs were isolated right away by Lymphoprep density gradient centrifugation and were stained directly, without culture. Samples were stained and sorted in pairs, with one healthy donor and one patient per experiment, so that batch effects were minimized. Counted from cysteine to phenylalanine, this CDR3 has 11 amino acids. The CDR3 DNA has 33 bases and is translated from base 1. For CDR1 and CDR2, the germline V gene (reference sequence) lists MNHNY and SVGAGI. V is reduced by 5 bases and J by 3 bases, leaving a spacing of 5 bases between them. In this sample, this clone turned up a few times. The clone's antigen remains unknown. Per-base qualities were not stored, and no clone one base away is much larger.

The entire amount of isolated RNA was reverse transcribed using the High Capacity cDNA Reverse Transcription Kit, so the sequenced TCRB transcripts were expressed ones. Naive, central memory and regulatory T cell samples underwent deep immunoSEQ sequencing, averaging approximately 3.5 million total reads per sample. Sorted cells were lysed in RLT buffer, and RNA was extracted using DNase-treated RNeasy Micro or Mini kits according to cell number. To prevent cross-contamination, every cell subset was processed on its own, while patient and healthy donor samples were processed together. Using the immunoSEQ multiplex PCR, TCRB sequences were amplified from cDNA into 87-bp fragments spanning the CDR3 region. Sequencing of the amplicons was done on the Illumina HiSeq platform. In the authors' own workflow: Synthetic template baselines were used to correct PCR bias computationally, reads within Hamming distance 2 were collapsed together, and singletons that could not be merged were discarded. By aligning reads against IMGT, V, D and J genes, CDR3 length, and insertions or deletions at six rearrangement sites were assigned. Within each subset, clonotype counts were normalized to sorted cell number, and only after that were true diversity and Gini coefficients computed with the tcR R package. The overlap coefficient, calculated on TCRB nucleotide sequences, was used to quantify repertoire sharing. TCRdb mirrors the immuneACCESS table, restricted to in-frame sequences. Some clones are absent from its copies; in checked studies, under half trace to an unresolved V gene, and the reason for the others is unknown. V, J and clone size are taken as reported in that table, and D and trimming were inferred from the DNA itself. The sample data list roughly 50,000 clones, and roughly 40% of these were observed just once. Together, the top ten hold less than 1.5% of the sample.

The TCR originated in a man aged 30 to 45 with type 1 diabetes. The rearranged segments are TRBV6-6 and TRBJ2-7, with the D gene call left open. Sample: Tregs from blood. The meaning of the sample's cell subset or site label: regulatory CD4+ T cells. The sequenced DNA is TGTGCCAGCAGTCCCTTCTACGAGCAGTACTTC. Translated, this is CASSPFYEQYF.